Here is one TCR beta chain with its context. The CDR3 contains 14 residues. Between the trimmed V and J ends, which lost 5 bases and 7 bases, there was a span of 17 bases. Germline V gene sequence: CDR1 MGHDK, CDR2 SYGVNS. Per the original data handling: The assay estimated nucleated cells by amplifying reference gene primers. Assay: immunoSEQ multiplex PCR; the TCRdb copy retains only in-frame clones and omits some. V, J and clone size were drawn from that table, and D and trimming were deduced from the DNA. This sample yields nearly 95,000 clones, of which 80% are seen a single time; 15% to 20% belongs to the top ten. These data come from a study of blood T cell repertoires in COVID-19. Study in general: Some COVID-19 samples were acute and others convalescent; all came from the United States, Italy and Spain. T cells, B-cell-depleted T cells, or PBMCs provided the cDNA or gDNA that served as material.

Sequencing was done on a sample of peripheral blood. The V and J genes are TRBV25-1 and TRBJ1-1; possible D gene TRBD1, 6 bases. The sequence derives from a human donor in a cohort sampled during active COVID-19. CDR3 loop: CASSKVQGFGEAFF. The CDR3 nucleotides read TGTGCCAGCAGTAAAGTACAGGGATTTGGTGAAGCTTTCTTT.